This TCR beta chain stems from a study of T cell responses to AZD1222 COVID-19 vaccine. Study outcomes and limitations: Donors were mostly white British, more females; clonal diversity possibly underestimated.

In germline, CDR1 is SGDLS, CDR2 YYNGEE. V shed 0 bases and J 2 bases; nucleotides not matched to a gene: 8. The length of the CDR3 is 16 residues. Data came from immunoSEQ multiplex PCR; TCRdb stores just in-frame clones and leaves some out. This table has roughly 190,000 clones, under 95% appearing once. About this clone: The antigen remains unidentified.

The starting material was peripheral blood, obtained on day 0 of AZD1222 vaccination. The gene calls are TRBV9 and TRBJ2-7; 7 bases map to TRBD1. This TCR came from an adult in good health. The CDR3, as DNA: TGTGCCAGCAGCGTAGGAGGGGGCCTGAAAGCCTACGAGCAGTACTTC. Translating gives CASSVGGGLKAYEQYF.